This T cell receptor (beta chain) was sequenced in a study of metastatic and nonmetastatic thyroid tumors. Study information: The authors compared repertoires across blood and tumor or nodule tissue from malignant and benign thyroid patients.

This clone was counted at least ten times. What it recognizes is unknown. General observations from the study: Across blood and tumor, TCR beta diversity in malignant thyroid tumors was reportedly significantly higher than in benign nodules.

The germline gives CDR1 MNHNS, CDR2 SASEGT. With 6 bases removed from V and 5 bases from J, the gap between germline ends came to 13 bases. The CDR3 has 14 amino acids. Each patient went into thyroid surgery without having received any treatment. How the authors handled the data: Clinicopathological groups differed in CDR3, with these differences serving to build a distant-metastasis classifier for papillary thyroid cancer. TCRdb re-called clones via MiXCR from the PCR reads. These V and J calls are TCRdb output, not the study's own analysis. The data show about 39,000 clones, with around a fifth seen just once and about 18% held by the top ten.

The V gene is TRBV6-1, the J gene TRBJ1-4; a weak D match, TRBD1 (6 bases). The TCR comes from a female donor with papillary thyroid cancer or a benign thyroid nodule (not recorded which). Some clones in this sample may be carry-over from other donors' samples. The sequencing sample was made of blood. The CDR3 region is CASRQGGGNEKLFF. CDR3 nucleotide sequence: TGTGCCAGCAGACAAGGGGGAGGAAATGAAAAACTGTTTTTT.